The clone carrying this T cell receptor (beta chain) appeared a few times. What it recognizes is unknown. RNA was isolated and reverse transcribed to cDNA, the sequencing template. Profiled with immunoSEQ multiplex PCR; TCRdb holds only in-frame clones, not every one. Here the sample spans some 200,000 clones, 50% to 60% being singletons. Germline CDR1 is SQVTM and CDR2 is ANQGSEA. V was shortened by 0 bases and J by 4 bases, with 15 bases between the two germline ends. This CDR3 spans 15 amino acids. The data were obtained in a study of CD8+ T cells in alopecia areata. Treatment: oral pan-JAK inhibitor, 5-10 mg twice daily. Points from the study as a whole: There were many expanded lesional clones persisting in scalp and blood during tofacitinib. Relative to normal scalp, lesional scalp, especially alopecia totalis/universalis, showed higher clonality. Normal skin's resident alphabeta T cells are also sequenced in scalp samples.

This chain joins TRBV29-1 and TRBJ1-2, with a weak D call TRBD1 (5 bases). The sequence came from a human donor with alopecia areata. The sample was CD4+ T cells sorted from blood, taken at week 4, from a patient treated with tofacitinib. CDR3 DNA sequence: TGCAGCGTTGAAGACAGCCCCGGGCAGGGCTATGGCTACACCTTC. Its translation is CSVEDSPGQGYGYTF.